The T cell receptor beta chain under discussion was sequenced for a study of blood T cell repertoires in COVID-19. Study in general: Acute and convalescent COVID-19 specimens originated in the United States, Italy and Spain.

Authors' methods: From reference gene primer amplification, estimates of nucleated cell counts were derived. This table comes from immunoSEQ multiplex PCR, and its TCRdb copy is limited to in-frame clones, with some not included. The V and J calls and clone size were taken over from that table, and D and trimming were inferred from the DNA. The top ten clones hold less than 5% of a sample with under 400,000 clones, about 92% of them seen once. With 1 base removed from V and 0 bases from J, the gap between germline ends came to 6 bases. CDR3 length: 14 residues. Germline CDR1 and CDR2: KGHSH and LQKENI.

Sequenced: peripheral blood. The chain combines TRBV18 with TRBJ1-1, with unresolved D. The receptor was derived from a woman in her sixties or seventies with COVID-19, enrolled during active disease. CDR3 protein: CASSPLGMNTEAFF. CDR3 bases: TGTGCCAGCTCACCACTCGGGATGAACACTGAAGCTTTCTTT.